The clone carrying this TCR beta chain was counted once. This sample was taken from a study of blood T cell repertoires in COVID-19. The assay was immunoSEQ multiplex PCR, and TCRdb's table has in-frame clones only and misses some. The profile covers a few hundred thousand clones, with 80% to 90% appearing a single time and about 10% taken by the ten largest. This CDR3 contains 16 residues. Trimming took 1 base from V and 0 from J; bases not matched to a gene: 4. CDR1 is MNHNS, CDR2 SASEGT, per germline. The chain couples TRBV6-1 to TRBJ2-7; 9 nucleotides match TRBD1. The sample taken for sequencing was peripheral blood. The origin of this receptor is an elderly woman with acute or convalescent COVID-19. CDR3 coding DNA: TGTGCCAGCAGTGAAGACGCGGGACAGGGCTCCTACGAGCAGTACTTC. Its protein product is CASSEDAGQGSYEQYF.